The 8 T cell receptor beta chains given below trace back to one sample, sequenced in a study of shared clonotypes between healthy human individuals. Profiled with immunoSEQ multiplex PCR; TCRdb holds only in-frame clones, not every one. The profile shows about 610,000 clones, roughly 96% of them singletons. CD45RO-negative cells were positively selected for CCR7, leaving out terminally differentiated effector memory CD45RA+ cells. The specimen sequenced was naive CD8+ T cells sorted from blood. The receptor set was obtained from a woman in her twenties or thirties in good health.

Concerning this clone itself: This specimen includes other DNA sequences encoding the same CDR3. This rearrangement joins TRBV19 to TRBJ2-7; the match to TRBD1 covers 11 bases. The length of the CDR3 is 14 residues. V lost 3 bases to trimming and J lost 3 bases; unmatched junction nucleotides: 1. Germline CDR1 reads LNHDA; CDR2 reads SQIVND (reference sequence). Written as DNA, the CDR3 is TGTGCCAGTAGTATTGGGACAGGGGGCTACGAGCAGTACTTC. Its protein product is CASSIGTGGYEQYF. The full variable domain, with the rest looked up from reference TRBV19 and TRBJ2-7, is DGGITQSPKYLFRKEGQNVTLSCEQNLNHDAMYWYRQDPGQGLRLIYYSQIVNDFQKGDIAEGYSVSREKKESFPLTVTSAQKNPTAFYLCASSIGTGGYEQYFGPGTRLTVT.

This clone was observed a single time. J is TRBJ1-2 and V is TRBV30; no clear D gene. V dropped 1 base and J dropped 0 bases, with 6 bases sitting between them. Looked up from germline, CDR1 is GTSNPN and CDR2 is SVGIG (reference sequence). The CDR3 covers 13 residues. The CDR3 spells CAWSEGSNYGYTF. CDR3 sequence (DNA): TGTGCCTGGAGTGAGGGATCTAACTATGGCTACACCTTC.

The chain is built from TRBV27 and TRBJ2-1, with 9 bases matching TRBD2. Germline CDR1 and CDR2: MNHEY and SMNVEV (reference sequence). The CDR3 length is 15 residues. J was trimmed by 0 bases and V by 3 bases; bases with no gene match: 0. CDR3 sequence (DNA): TGTGCCAGCAGTTTTAGCGGGGGCTCCTACAATGAGCAGTTCTTC. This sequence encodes CASSFSGGSYNEQFF.

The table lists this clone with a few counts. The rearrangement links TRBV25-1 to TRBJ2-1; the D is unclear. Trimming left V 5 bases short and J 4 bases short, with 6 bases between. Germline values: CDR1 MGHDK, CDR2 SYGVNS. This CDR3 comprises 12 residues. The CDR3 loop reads CASSQDYNEQFF. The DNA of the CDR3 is TGTGCCAGCAGTCAAGATTACAATGAGCAGTTCTTC.

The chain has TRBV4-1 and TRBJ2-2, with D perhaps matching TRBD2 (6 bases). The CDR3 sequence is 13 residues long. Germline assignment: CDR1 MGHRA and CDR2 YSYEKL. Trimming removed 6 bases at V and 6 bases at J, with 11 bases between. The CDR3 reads CASREPGAGELFF. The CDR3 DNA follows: TGCGCCAGCAGGGAACCGGGAGCCGGGGAGCTGTTTTTT.

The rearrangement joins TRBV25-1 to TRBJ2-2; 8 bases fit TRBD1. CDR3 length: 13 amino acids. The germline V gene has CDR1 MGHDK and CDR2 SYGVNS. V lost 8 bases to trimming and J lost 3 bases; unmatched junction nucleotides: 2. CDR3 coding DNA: TGTGCCAGCCAGGACAGGGACACCGGGGAGCTGTTTTTT. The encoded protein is CASQDRDTGELFF.

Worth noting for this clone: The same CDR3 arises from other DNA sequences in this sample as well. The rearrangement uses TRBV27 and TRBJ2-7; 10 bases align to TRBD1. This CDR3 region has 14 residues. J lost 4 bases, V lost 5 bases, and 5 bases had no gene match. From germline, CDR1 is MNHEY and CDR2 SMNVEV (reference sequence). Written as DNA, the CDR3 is TGTGCCAGCAGTCCGGGGACAGGGGAGTACGAGCAGTACTTC. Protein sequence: CASSPGTGEYEQYF.

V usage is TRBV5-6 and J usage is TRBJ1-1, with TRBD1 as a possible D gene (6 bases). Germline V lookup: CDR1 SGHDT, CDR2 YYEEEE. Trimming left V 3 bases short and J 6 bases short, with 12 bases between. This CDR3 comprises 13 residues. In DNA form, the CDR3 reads TGTGCCAGCAGCTATACAGGGTTGGCTGAAGCTTTCTTT. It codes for CASSYTGLAEAFF.